These 28 T cell receptor beta chains were sequenced from one sample in a study of shared clonotypes between healthy human individuals. Data came from immunoSEQ multiplex PCR; TCRdb stores just in-frame clones and leaves some out. The sample lists 2 million to 2.5 million clones; almost 96% were seen once. Sequencing was carried out using naive CD4+ T cells sorted from blood. Subset denoted: CD45RA+ positively selected. These receptors all stem from a man aged 18 to 29 in good health.

The rearrangement joins TRBV2 to TRBJ1-5, with D hard to call. Trimming took off 2 bases at V and 7 bases at J, with 6 bases between the two ends. The CDR3 length is 12 residues. The germline gives CDR1 SNHLY, CDR2 FYNNEI. CDR3 in amino acids: CASSEKRQPQHF. CDR3 sequence (DNA): TGTGCCAGCAGTGAAAAGAGGCAGCCCCAGCATTTT.

The chain employs TRBV18 and TRBJ1-4, with TRBD1 matching over 9 bases. The germline CDR1 and CDR2 sequences are KGHSH and LQKENI. The V and J ends lost 3 bases and 8 bases, in that order; junction bases with no gene match: 4. The CDR3 has 14 residues. The CDR3 nucleotides are TGTGCCAGCTCACCCCGACAGGGGGACGAAAAACTGTTTTTT. This gives the protein CASSPRQGDEKLFF.

V gene TRBV2 combines with J gene TRBJ1-6, with D unclear. V lost 7 bases and J lost 0, with 13 bases in between. Germline V gene data show CDR1 as SNHLY and CDR2 as FYNNEI. The CDR3 is 16 residues long. The DNA for the CDR3 is TGTGCCAGCACACTGGACGGAAGCTCCTATAATTCACCCCTCCACTTT. Translated, it gives CASTLDGSSYNSPLHF.

The chain joins TRBV30 to TRBJ1-4, with a weak D call TRBD1 (5 bases). The length of the CDR3 is 15 residues. V gave up 0 bases and J gave up 7 bases, with 15 bases separating them. CDR1 GTSNPN and CDR2 SVGIG come from the germline V gene (reference sequence). In DNA form, the CDR3 reads TGTGCCTGGAGTGTGGGGGGGAGAAGCGGTGAAAAACTGTTTTTT. Translating gives CAWSVGGRSGEKLFF.

The chain links TRBV11-2 to TRBJ2-7; TRBD1 matches at 7 bases. From germline, CDR1 is SGHAT and CDR2 FQNNGV. With V trimmed by 1 base and J by 2 bases, 8 bases remained unmatched. This CDR3 has 16 amino acids. This chain's CDR3 is CASSLVMTGTTYEQYF. The CDR3 DNA is TGTGCCAGCAGCTTAGTGATGACAGGGACAACCTACGAGCAGTACTTC.

About this clone itself: The same CDR3 can be traced to other DNA sequences in this sample. The chain links TRBV10-3 to TRBJ2-1; D perhaps matches TRBD1 (6 bases). V was trimmed by 2 bases and J by 1 base, leaving 9 bases between them. Germline V gene sequence: CDR1 ENHRY, CDR2 SYGVKD. The CDR3 is made up of 15 amino acids. DNA for the CDR3: TGTGCCATCAGTGAGAGAACAGGGTCCTACAATGAGCAGTTCTTC. Its protein is CAISERTGSYNEQFF.

This clone was observed once. This chain links TRBV19 with TRBJ1-5, with 7 nucleotides matching TRBD1. Trimming at V came to 3 bases and at J to 0 bases, leaving 5 bases not matched to a gene. This CDR3 is 16 amino acids long. Germline CDR1 LNHDA, CDR2 SQIVND (reference sequence). The CDR3 sequence is CASSIDRVGSNQPQHF. The CDR3 DNA reads TGTGCCAGTAGTATTGACAGGGTAGGTAGCAATCAGCCCCAGCATTTT.

The chain is built from TRBV7-9 and TRBJ1-2; 8 positions agree with TRBD1. The germline gives CDR1 SEHNR, CDR2 FQNEAQ (reference sequence). The CDR3 is 15 amino acids. V trimming: 1 base; J trimming: 6 bases; junction bases outside the gene matches: 7. In DNA, the CDR3 is TGTGCCAGCAGCTTAGGGTCAGGGGGCGCCGATGGCTACACCTTC. It specifies CASSLGSGGADGYTF.

CDR3: CASSLRSAGLEKLFF. The CDR3 DNA sequence: TGTGCCAGCAGCTTACGGTCCGCAGGCCTCGAAAAACTGTTTTTT. The V and J genes are TRBV5-4 and TRBJ1-4; D uncertain. Germline V gene sequence: CDR1 SGHNT, CDR2 YYREEE (reference sequence). The CDR3 contains 15 residues. Trimming left V 2 bases short and J 8 bases short, with 16 bases between.

The J gene is TRBJ2-7, the V gene TRBV11-2, with 10 bases identical to TRBD2. CDR3 length: 15 residues. The V and J ends lost 6 bases and 5 bases, in that order; junction bases with no gene match: 10. Germline V gene sequence: CDR1 SGHAT, CDR2 FQNNGV. CDR3 bases: TGTGCCAGCAGGCAAACCGGGACTAGCGCCCACGAGCAGTACTTC. Amino acid sequence: CASRQTGTSAHEQYF.

The J gene is TRBJ2-1, the V gene TRBV5-4; D gene uncertain. Germline V CDR1 and CDR2: SGHNT, YYREEE (reference sequence). The CDR3 extends over 14 amino acids. Trimming stripped 4 bases from V and 6 bases from J, with 14 bases between. CDR3 DNA sequence: TGTGCCAGCAGCCCGCGGACGTTAGGCAATGAGCAGTTCTTC. This encodes CASSPRTLGNEQFF.

The V gene is TRBV13, the J gene TRBJ2-1; 15 positions agree with TRBD2. J was trimmed by 7 bases and V by 5 bases; bases with no gene match: 6. The CDR3 is made up of 16 amino acids. Germline CDR1 reads PRHDT; CDR2 reads FYEKMQ (reference sequence). The CDR3 sequence is CASSQGLAGGRNEQFF. The DNA for the CDR3 is TGTGCCAGCAGCCAAGGACTAGCGGGGGGGAGGAATGAGCAGTTCTTC.

V and J are TRBV5-6 and TRBJ2-5, with a possible D match to TRBD2 (5 bases). Germline CDR1 reads SGHDT; CDR2 reads YYEEEE. V shed 3 bases and J shed 5 bases, with 8 bases lying between them. The CDR3 has 12 residues. The CDR3 coding sequence is TGTGCCAGCAGCTCGGGATGGGAGACCCAGTACTTC. It yields the protein CASSSGWETQYF.

The chain couples TRBV6-5 to TRBJ2-1; 11 nucleotides align to TRBD2. Germline V gene data show CDR1 as MNHEY and CDR2 as SVGAGI. V dropped 5 bases and J dropped 6; count of bases not matched to a gene: 6. This CDR3 contains 15 residues. The CDR3, as DNA: TGTGCCAGCAGTACACCTAGCGGGAGGCCCAATGAGCAGTTCTTC. Its translation: CASSTPSGRPNEQFF.

V gene TRBV5-8 combines with J gene TRBJ2-7; D unresolved. Germline V gene lookup returns CDR1 SGHTS and CDR2 YDEGEE. The CDR3 is 15 residues long. V lost 0 bases, J lost 0 bases, and 10 bases lay in between. The CDR3, as DNA: TGTGCCAGCAGCTTGGCCAGTCTTAGCTCCTACGAGCAGTACTTC. Its protein product is CASSLASLSSYEQYF.

This chain joins TRBV2 and TRBJ1-1; 10 positions agree with TRBD1. V lost 4 bases, J lost 9 bases, and 11 bases stayed unmatched. Per the germline V gene, CDR1 is SNHLY and CDR2 is FYNNEI. This CDR3 spans 15 amino acids. Here the CDR3 reads CASSGQGARIVKAFF. The CDR3 DNA reads as TGTGCCAGCAGTGGACAGGGGGCGCGGATCGTTAAAGCTTTCTTT.

This chain uses TRBV11-2 with TRBJ2-7, with a tentative D call TRBD1 (6 bases). The V gene's germline CDR1 is SGHAT and CDR2 FQNNGV. The CDR3 consists of 15 residues. V dropped 4 bases and J dropped 4 bases, with 17 bases sitting between them. Here the CDR3 DNA reads TGTGCCAGCAGCTCTCAGACAGGAACCGCGTACGAGCAGTACTTC. Translation gives CASSSQTGTAYEQYF.

The chain employs TRBV28 and TRBJ2-3, with 9 nucleotides matching TRBD2. This CDR3 has 16 amino acids. V lost 8 bases, J lost 2 bases, and 11 bases stayed unmatched. Looked up from germline, CDR1 is MDHEN and CDR2 is SYDVKM. DNA for the CDR3: TGTGCCAGCTGCCCTAGCGGGGCGGGCAACACAGATACGCAGTATTTT. Amino acid sequence: CASCPSGAGNTDTQYF.

To note about this clone: Within the sample, other DNA sequences also encode this same CDR3. CDR3 sequence reads: CASSPAYSYNSPLHF. CDR3 DNA sequence: TGTGCCAGCAGCCCGGCCTACTCCTATAATTCACCCCTCCACTTT. V usage is TRBV7-2 and J usage is TRBJ1-6; no clear D gene. Trimming stripped 5 bases from V and 0 bases from J, with 8 bases between. CDR1 SGHTA and CDR2 FQGNSA come from the germline V gene. This CDR3 is built from 15 residues.

As for this clone: The same CDR3 is also encoded by other DNA sequences in this sample. This sequence joins TRBV7-9 and TRBJ2-7; D not certain. V was clipped by 3 bases and J by 9 bases, with 12 bases between them. There are 12 residues in the CDR3. Per the germline V gene, CDR1 is SEHNR and CDR2 is FQNEAQ (reference sequence). CDR3 protein: CASSLASDVQYF. CDR3 sequence (DNA): TGTGCCAGCAGCTTGGCTTCCGACGTGCAGTACTTC.

J is TRBJ2-5 and V is TRBV6-1; no reliable D call. This CDR3 comprises 13 residues. Deletions cut 4 bases from V and 5 bases from J, with 11 bases between. Looked up from germline, CDR1 is MNHNS and CDR2 is SASEGT. As DNA, the CDR3 is TGTGCCAGCAGTGTTGAGCGTCAGGAGACCCAGTACTTC. Amino acids: CASSVERQETQYF.

This clone was detected once. The chain joins TRBV19 to TRBJ2-7, with D perhaps being TRBD1 or TRBD2 (5 bases each). Looked up from germline, CDR1 is LNHDA and CDR2 is SQIVND (reference sequence). The CDR3 consists of 15 residues. V was shortened by 5 bases and J by 1 base, with 15 bases between the two germline ends. The CDR3 is CASSLQGVGSYEQYF. In DNA form, the CDR3 reads TGTGCCAGTAGTCTTCAGGGAGTGGGGTCCTACGAGCAGTACTTC.

This sequence joins TRBV5-6 and TRBJ2-3; 7 bases agree with TRBD1. The V segment lost 0 bases and the J segment 2 bases; nucleotides outside the gene matches: 9. Germline loops: CDR1 SGHDT, CDR2 YYEEEE. The CDR3 loop spans 17 amino acids. For the CDR3, the DNA is TGTGCCAGCAGCTTGGCCTTCCAGGGGGTATTCACAGATACGCAGTATTTT. Translated: CASSLAFQGVFTDTQYF.

V is TRBV5-1 and J is TRBJ1-1; no clear D gene. V shed 2 bases and J shed 4 bases, with 12 bases lying between them. The CDR3 length is 14 residues. Germline lookup yields CDR1 SGHRS and CDR2 YFSETQ. The CDR3 protein is CASSFDREVTEAFF. The CDR3 DNA reads TGCGCCAGCAGCTTTGACCGGGAGGTCACTGAAGCTTTCTTT.

The genes are TRBV5-6 and TRBJ2-1; 9 bases are a match to TRBD2. V lost 2 bases, J lost 9 bases, and 9 bases stayed unmatched. The CDR3 extends over 15 amino acids. The germline V gene encodes CDR1 SGHDT and CDR2 YYEEEE. The CDR3 DNA reads TGTGCCAGCAGCTTTCAAGCGGGAGGATGGTTTGAGCAGTTCTTC. Its protein product is CASSFQAGGWFEQFF.

The chain recombines TRBV30 with TRBJ1-5; D gene uncertain. The CDR3 extends over 15 amino acids. CDR1 GTSNPN and CDR2 SVGIG come from the germline V gene (reference sequence). With 5 bases removed from V and 6 bases from J, the gap between germline ends came to 20 bases. CDR3 amino acids: CAWREGGPGRQPQHF. In DNA form, the CDR3 reads TGTGCCTGGCGAGAGGGAGGGCCTGGTCGTCAGCCCCAGCATTTT.

The chain uses TRBV5-1 and TRBJ2-5, with D maybe TRBD1 (7 bases). Per germline, CDR1 SGHRS and CDR2 YFSETQ. This CDR3 contains 13 residues. V was shortened by 0 bases and J by 9 bases, with 12 bases between the two germline ends. CDR3 protein: CASSLGQGEAQYF. The CDR3 bases are TGCGCCAGCAGCTTGGGCCAGGGGGAGGCCCAGTACTTC.

The rearrangement joins TRBV7-3 to TRBJ2-2; no reliable D call. The V gene lost 1 base and the J gene lost 4 bases, with 7 bases spanning the gap. The CDR3 contains 14 residues. The germline V gene encodes CDR1 SGHTA and CDR2 FQGTGA. CDR3 residues: CASSLIAPTGELFF. In DNA, the CDR3 is TGTGCCAGCAGCTTAATCGCCCCCACCGGGGAGCTGTTTTTT.